The rows below give T cell receptor beta chains drawn from one sample of a study of cytomegalovirus exposure and HLA in healthy donors. The data were produced by immunoSEQ multiplex PCR, yet TCRdb's version contains in-frame clones alone and is incomplete. This sample has about 37,000 clones; 80% to 90% occur once, and the top ten carry about 9.3%. The sample consisted of PBMCs. The receptors stem from a middle-aged woman in good health and CMV-seronegative. Both conserved end residues are part of each CDR3. A D gene is named only where the DNA matches it firmly. The size field is filled for only some rows; it gives once, few, many or a size class.

NA,TRBJ1-3,once,TRBV6-6,TGTGCCACTTCTCAGTCAGGGTACTCTGGAAACACCATATATTTT,CATSQSGYSGNTIYF
TRBD1,TRBJ2-2,NA,TRBV6-1,TGTGCCAGCAGTGAATTTGGCAGGGGGAAAACCGGGGAGCTGTTTTTT,CASSEFGRGKTGELFF
TRBD1,TRBJ2-2,NA,TRBV27,TGTGCCAGCAGATTAGCAGGGGGCACCGGGGAGCTGTTTTTT,CASRLAGGTGELFF
NA,TRBJ1-6,NA,TRBV6-6,TGTGCCAGCAGTCAGTCCTATAATTCACCCCTCCACTTT,CASSQSYNSPLHF
NA,TRBJ2-5,NA,TRBV19,TGTGCCAGCCGAAGAGGCAATGGGGAGACCCAGTACTTC,CASRRGNGETQYF
NA,TRBJ1-3,NA,TRBV27,TGTGCCAGCAGTTTGCGGAGGAGCGACGGCCTTCCAGGAAACACCATATATTTT,CASSLRRSDGLPGNTIYF
NA,TRBJ2-1,NA,TRBV2,TGTGCCAGCAGACGGTACAATGAGCAGTTCTTC,CASRRYNEQFF
NA,TRBJ1-1,NA,TRBV25-1,TGTGCCAGCAGGGGCAGGGGTACGGCTTTCTTT,CASRGRGTAFF
TRBD2,TRBJ2-1,NA,TRBV5-4,TGTGCCAGCAGAATACTAGCGGGGGGAGTTGATGAGCAGTTCTTC,CASRILAGGVDEQFF
NA,TRBJ2-1,few,TRBV6-1,TGTGCCAGCAGTGAAGACAGGGCCTCCTACAATGAGCAGTTCTTC,CASSEDRASYNEQFF
NA,TRBJ1-4,NA,TRBV18,TGTGCCAGCTCGCGCGAACGGGGAGTGAGCGAAAAACTGTTTTTT,CASSRERGVSEKLFF
NA,TRBJ2-1,few,TRBV7-2,TGTGCCAGCAGCTTTCGGCAGGGTGAGCAGTTCTTC,CASSFRQGEQFF
TRBD2,TRBJ2-1,NA,TRBV4-1,TGCGCCAGCAGCCAGGCTATTTACGGGAGGAGGAATGAGCAGTTCTTC,CASSQAIYGRRNEQFF
TRBD1,TRBJ2-1,NA,TRBV5-8,TGTGCCAGCAGCCCGGGGGACAGGGAAAATGAGCAGTTCTTC,CASSPGDRENEQFF